These 25 T cell receptor beta chains originate from one sample sequenced in a study of molecular identifiers for immune sequencing clone quantification. One entry per CDR3 protein results from TCRdb running MiXCR on the PCR reads. The table records approximately 93,000 distinct CDR3 sequences, about 23% of them present only once. Sequenced input: naive CD8+ T cells from blood, with Jurkat cell RNA spiked in. The subset is: FACS-sorted CD8+CD4-CCR7+CD45RA+ naive T cells. All receptors derive from a human donor in good health. Some libraries in this study had Jurkat cell RNA spiked in.

This clonotype was detected many times. This rearrangement joins TRBV29-1 to TRBJ1-1, with a tentative D call TRBD1 (5 bases). With 3 bases removed from V and 0 bases from J, the gap between germline ends came to 8 bases. CDR3 length: 13 residues. The germline V gene has CDR1 SQVTM and CDR2 ANQGSEA. CDR3 sequence reads: CSVEGGVNTEAFF. CDR3 DNA: TGCAGCGTTGAGGGGGGGGTGAACACTGAAGCTTTCTTT.

This clonotype was picked up many times. The V and J genes are TRBV4-1 and TRBJ1-1, with D possibly being TRBD1 (5 bases). The germline V gene has CDR1 MGHRA and CDR2 YSYEKL. CDR3 length: 15 amino acids. Trimming pared 0 bases from V and 8 bases from J, leaving 16 bases between. This CDR3 is CASSQEGRGAVEAFF. CDR3 in DNA: TGCGCCAGCAGCCAAGAAGGTAGAGGGGCAGTCGAAGCTTTCTTT.

This chain uses TRBV2 with TRBJ2-1; D may be TRBD2 (5 bases). CDR1 and CDR2 (germline): SNHLY, FYNNEI. Trimming took off 6 bases at V and 0 bases at J, with 15 bases between the two ends. CDR3 length: 16 amino acids. The CDR3 DNA sequence: TGTGCCAGCAGAACGGAGGACGAGAGCTCCTACAATGAGCAGTTCTTC. Protein sequence: CASRTEDESSYNEQFF.

This clonotype occurred a few times. CDR3 loop: CASSLRDRPYNEQFF. DNA of the CDR3: TGTGCCAGCAGCCTGAGGGACAGGCCGTACAATGAGCAGTTCTTC. V gene TRBV13 combines with J gene TRBJ2-1; TRBD1 aligns across 8 bases. From germline, CDR1 is PRHDT and CDR2 FYEKMQ (reference sequence). This CDR3 comprises 15 residues. V shed 5 bases, J shed 4 bases, and the junction held 7 bases outside the gene matches. Combining the CDR3 with reference TRBV13 and TRBJ2-1 gives the whole variable domain AAGVIQSPRHLIKEKRETATLKCYPIPRHDTVYWYQQGPGQDPQFLISFYEKMQSDKGSIPDRFSAQQFSDYHSELNMSSLELGDSALYFCASSLRDRPYNEQFFGPGTRLTVL.

About this clonotype itself: This may come from a read error, since a much larger clone is one base off. The genes are TRBV7-6 and TRBJ2-7; possibly TRBD1 for D (6 bases). In germline, CDR1 is SGHVS, CDR2 FNYEAQ. The CDR3 consists of 14 residues. As DNA, the CDR3 is TGTGCCAGCAGTCCCGGGACACTATCCTACGAGCAGCACTTC. Translating it yields CASSPGTLSYEQHF.

This clonotype was seen repeatedly, ten times or more. V gene TRBV4-3 combines with J gene TRBJ2-5; a weak D match, TRBD2 (7 bases). Germline V lookup: CDR1 LGHNA, CDR2 YSLEER. This CDR3 has 18 residues. V gave up 0 bases and J gave up 4 bases, with 21 bases separating them. The CDR3 coding sequence is TGCGCCAGCAGCCAAGAGTCTTTCGTCGGGGGGCGCGGAGAGACCCAGTACTTC. It specifies CASSQESFVGGRGETQYF.

This clonotype has a count of ten or more. The chain joins TRBV5-1 to TRBJ2-2; no reliable D call. This CDR3 contains 17 residues. V lost 4 bases and J 0 bases, leaving 16 bases between the germline ends. Germline V gene data show CDR1 as SGHRS and CDR2 as YFSETQ. In DNA, the CDR3 is TGCGCCAGCAGCCCCAGGACGGTTACCTCGAACACCGGGGAGCTGTTTTTT. It codes for CASSPRTVTSNTGELFF.

Notes on this clonotype: The junction does not match germline at one end; this may be a read error. This chain uses TRBV6-5 with TRBJ2-5, with 9 nucleotides matching TRBD1. The CDR3 has 15 residues. Germline assignment: CDR1 MNHEY and CDR2 SVGAGI. The DNA for the CDR3 is TGTGCTAGCAGTTACCCAACAGGGGGCGCGGAGACCCAGTACTTC. This codes for CASSYPTGGAETQYF.

V usage is TRBV6-2 or TRBV6-3 and J usage is TRBJ1-1; D gene uncertain. The germline V and J ends were trimmed by 6 bases and 4 bases, with 18 bases remaining between them. This CDR3 spans 15 amino acids. Germline lookup yields CDR1 MNHEY and CDR2 SVGEGT. CDR3 DNA sequence: TGTGCCAGCAGGCAGAGTGCCCCCTCCCCCACTGAAGCTTTCTTT. Translation gives CASRQSAPSPTEAFF.

There are a few counts of this clonotype. This chain links TRBV11-2 with TRBJ1-2; D remains ambiguous. V lost 1 base and J 6 bases, leaving 15 bases between the germline ends. This CDR3 has 15 amino acids. CDR1 and CDR2 (germline): SGHAT, FQNNGV. The CDR3 loop reads CASSLAAGWIDGYTF. The CDR3 DNA follows: TGTGCCAGCAGCTTAGCGGCGGGGTGGATAGATGGCTACACCTTC.

As to this clonotype: This may be a read error, as it is one base from a much larger clone. V and J are TRBV7-6 and TRBJ2-3, with TRBD2 identical over 9 bases. Germline CDR1 SGHVS, CDR2 FNYEAQ. Losses at the gene ends were 6 bases for V and 6 bases for J; bases not matched to a gene: 19. The CDR3 covers 18 residues. DNA for the CDR3: TGTGCCAGCAGTCTGATAAGCCCCGGGACTAGCCGGGCGGATACGCAGTATTTT. This codes for CASSLISPGTSRADTQYF.

This clonotype was observed a handful of times. The genes are TRBV19 and TRBJ2-2; 9 bases align to TRBD2. V was pared by 1 base and J by 4 bases, with 4 bases of the junction left unmatched. The V gene's germline CDR1 is LNHDA and CDR2 SQIVND (reference sequence). The CDR3 has 16 residues. CDR3 nucleotides: TGTGCCAGTAGTATAGGTAGCGGGAGTATCACCGGGGAGCTGTTTTTT. Amino acids: CASSIGSGSITGELFF.

This clonotype was counted once. A single base separates this from a much larger clone, so it may be a read error. V is TRBV24-1 and J is TRBJ2-1; 10 bases line up with TRBD2. The CDR3 is 15 residues long. Germline V gene data show CDR1 as KGHDR and CDR2 as SFDVKD. The CDR3 sequence: CAASDPASGSNEQFF. For the CDR3, the DNA is TGTGCCGCCAGTGACCCTGCTAGCGGGAGCAATGAGCAGTTCTTC.

This clonotype was found many times. The gene calls are TRBV9 and TRBJ2-3, with D perhaps TRBD1 or TRBD2 (5 bases each). Germline CDR1 is SGDLS and CDR2 is YYNGEE. The CDR3 covers 16 residues. Trimming cost V 4 bases and J 0 bases, with 15 bases left between them. The CDR3 sequence: CASSPGTISSTDTQYF. As DNA, the CDR3 is TGTGCCAGCAGCCCAGGGACGATCTCTAGCACAGATACGCAGTATTTT.

This clonotype was counted at least ten times. The gene calls are TRBV7-2 and TRBJ2-5, with 8 positions matching TRBD1. This CDR3 has 15 residues. Germline assignment: CDR1 SGHTA and CDR2 FQGNSA. V lost 5 bases and J lost 2; bases outside the gene matches: 7. The CDR3 region has the DNA TGTGCCAGCAGCCTCCACAGGGGGTTTCAAGAGACCCAGTACTTC. Its translation is CASSLHRGFQETQYF.

This clonotype was detected ten times or more. V and J are TRBV4-3 and TRBJ2-2, with a possible D match to TRBD2 (6 bases). V lost 1 base and J lost 2, with 17 bases in between. This CDR3 is 18 amino acids long. Germline V gene data show CDR1 as LGHNA and CDR2 as YSLEER. The CDR3 protein is CASSQVIAEISNTGELFF. CDR3 DNA sequence: TGCGCCAGCAGCCAAGTGATAGCGGAGATCTCAAACACCGGGGAGCTGTTTTTT.

This clonotype has ten or more counts. This chain uses TRBV5-1 with TRBJ2-5; 10 nucleotides align to TRBD1. V shed 3 bases and J 4 bases; nucleotides not matched to a gene: 12. The germline V gene has CDR1 SGHRS and CDR2 YFSETQ. The CDR3 is 17 residues long. CDR3 bases: TGCGCCAGCAGCTCCGGGACAGGGGACTCTCTTCGAGAGACCCAGTACTTC. This codes for CASSSGTGDSLRETQYF.

This clonotype was seen a handful of times. V is TRBV28 and J is TRBJ2-1, with TRBD1 matching 9 bases. J gave up 2 bases and V 6 bases, and 17 bases lay outside the gene matches. Germline V CDR1 and CDR2: MDHEN, SYDVKM. CDR3 length equals 19 residues. The CDR3 bases are TGTGCCAGCAGACCACCCCATGGACAGGGGATGGCCACCTACAATGAGCAGTTCTTC. Translation gives CASRPPHGQGMATYNEQFF. Variable domain in full (rest from reference TRBV28 and TRBJ2-1): DVKVTQSSRYLVKRTGEKVFLECVQDMDHENMFWYRQDPGLGLRLIYFSYDVKMKEKGDIPEGYSVSREKKERFSLILESASTNQTSMYLCASRPPHGQGMATYNEQFFGPGTRLTVL.

With respect to this clonotype: Given a much more abundant clone one base away, this may be a read error. The V and J genes are TRBV14 and TRBJ2-5; no definite D call. Germline CDR1 and CDR2: SGHDN and FVKESK. This CDR3 has 16 residues. The V end lost 4 bases, the J end lost 4 bases, and 19 bases lay between the germline ends. The CDR3: CASSLTTSPYLETQYF. The DNA for the CDR3 is TGTGCCAGCAGCCTAACCACCTCACCGTACCTAGAGACCCAGTACTTC.

Ten or more counts support this clonotype. V and J are TRBV7-9 and TRBJ1-1; D is unclear. Germline assignment: CDR1 SEHNR and CDR2 FQNEAQ (reference sequence). Trimming stripped 1 base from V and 4 bases from J, with 7 bases between. The length of the CDR3 is 13 residues. CDR3: CASSLGIGTEAFF. The CDR3 DNA reads TGTGCCAGCAGCTTAGGGATTGGCACTGAAGCTTTCTTT. Full variable domain (outside the CDR3, taken from reference TRBV7-9 and TRBJ1-1): DTGVSQNPRHKITKRGQNVTFRCDPISEHNRLYWYRQTLGQGPEFLTYFQNEAQLEKSRLLSDRFSAERPKGSFSTLEIQRTEQGDSAMYLCASSLGIGTEAFFGQGTRLTVV.

This clonotype was counted between two and nine times. The chain is built from TRBV7-9 and TRBJ2-1; 7 positions match TRBD2. The CDR3 runs to 15 residues. V lost 5 bases to trimming and J lost 4 bases; unmatched junction nucleotides: 8. CDR1 and CDR2 (germline): SEHNR, FQNEAQ (reference sequence). The DNA of the CDR3 is TGTGCCAGCAGCCTACCTAGCGGAGTTTACAATGAGCAGTTCTTC. This translates into CASSLPSGVYNEQFF.

This clonotype was detected a few times. The rearrangement uses TRBV7-9 and TRBJ2-2; D might be TRBD2 (6 bases). V was trimmed by 3 bases and J by 3 bases, leaving 14 bases between them. Germline CDR1 is SEHNR and CDR2 is FQNEAQ (reference sequence). CDR3 length equals 16 residues. This CDR3 is CASSFAGQGDTGELFF. In nucleotides, the CDR3 is TGTGCCAGCAGCTTTGCGGGGCAGGGCGACACCGGGGAGCTGTTTTTT. Complete variable domain (other parts from reference TRBV7-9 and TRBJ2-2): DTGVSQNPRHKITKRGQNVTFRCDPISEHNRLYWYRQTLGQGPEFLTYFQNEAQLEKSRLLSDRFSAERPKGSFSTLEIQRTEQGDSAMYLCASSFAGQGDTGELFFGEGSRLTVL.

Note on this clonotype: Mismatch with germline at one junction end may stem from a read error. V and J are TRBV4-1 and TRBJ2-2; D gene unclear. The CDR3 is made up of 14 amino acids. Per the germline V gene, CDR1 is MGHRA and CDR2 is YSYEKL. The CDR3 bases are TGCGCCGGCAGCCAAGTAGGAAACACCGGGGAGCTGTTTTTT. Protein sequence: CAGSQVGNTGELFF.

This clonotype was seen ten or more times. V gene TRBV25-1 combines with J gene TRBJ2-5; no clear D. Trimming left V 5 bases short and J 3 bases short, with 13 bases between. Germline loops: CDR1 MGHDK, CDR2 SYGVNS. This CDR3 comprises 14 residues. CDR3: CASSKSDAKETQYF. The CDR3 bases are TGTGCCAGCAGTAAATCCGATGCAAAAGAGACCCAGTACTTC.

About this clonotype itself: At one end, the junction sequence differs from germline, possibly due to a read error. The J gene is TRBJ2-7, the V gene TRBV7-9; 13 nucleotides match TRBD2. Germline V CDR1 and CDR2: SEHNR, FQNEAQ (reference sequence). The CDR3 length is 17 residues. The CDR3 loop reads CASSLGLAGWSSNEQYF. The CDR3 nucleotides read TGTGCCAGCAGCCTGGGACTAGCGGGGTGGAGCTCCAACGAGCAGTACTTC. Full variable domain (remainder filled in from reference TRBV7-9 and TRBJ2-7): DTGVSQNPRHKITKRGQNVTFRCDPISEHNRLYWYRQTLGQGPEFLTYFQNEAQLEKSRLLSDRFSAERPKGSFSTLEIQRTEQGDSAMYLCASSLGLAGWSSNEQYFGPGTRLTVT.